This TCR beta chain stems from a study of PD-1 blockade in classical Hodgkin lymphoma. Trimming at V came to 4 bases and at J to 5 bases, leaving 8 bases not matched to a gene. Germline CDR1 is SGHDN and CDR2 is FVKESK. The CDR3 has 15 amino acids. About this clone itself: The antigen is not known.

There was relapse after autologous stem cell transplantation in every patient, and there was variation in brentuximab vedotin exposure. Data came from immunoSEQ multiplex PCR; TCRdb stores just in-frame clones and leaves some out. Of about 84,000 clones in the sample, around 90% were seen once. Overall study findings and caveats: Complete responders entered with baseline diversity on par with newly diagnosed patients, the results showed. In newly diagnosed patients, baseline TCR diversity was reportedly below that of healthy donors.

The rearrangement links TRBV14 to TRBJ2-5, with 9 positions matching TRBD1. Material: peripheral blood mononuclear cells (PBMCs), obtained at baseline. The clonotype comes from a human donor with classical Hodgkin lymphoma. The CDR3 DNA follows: TGTGCCAGCAGCCTCGTCGGGACAGGGAGGGAGACCCAGTACTTC. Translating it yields CASSLVGTGRETQYF.